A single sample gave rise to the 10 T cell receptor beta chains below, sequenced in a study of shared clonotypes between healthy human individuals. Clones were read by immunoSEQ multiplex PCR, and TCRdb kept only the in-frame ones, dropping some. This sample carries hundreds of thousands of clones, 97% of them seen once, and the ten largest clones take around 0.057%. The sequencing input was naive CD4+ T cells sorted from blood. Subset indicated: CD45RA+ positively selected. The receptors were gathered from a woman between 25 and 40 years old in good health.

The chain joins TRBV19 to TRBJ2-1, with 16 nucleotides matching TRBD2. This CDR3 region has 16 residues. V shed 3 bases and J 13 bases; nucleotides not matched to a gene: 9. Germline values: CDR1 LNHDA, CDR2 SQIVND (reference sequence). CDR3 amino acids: CASSILGLAGGPFQFF. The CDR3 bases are TGTGCCAGTAGTATTTTGGGACTAGCGGGAGGGCCCTTCCAGTTCTTC.

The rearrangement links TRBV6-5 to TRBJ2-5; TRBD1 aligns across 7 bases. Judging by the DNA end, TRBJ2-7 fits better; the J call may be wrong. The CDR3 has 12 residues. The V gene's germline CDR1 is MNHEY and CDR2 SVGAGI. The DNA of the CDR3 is TGTGCCAGCAGCCGACAGGGCTACGAGCAGTACTTC. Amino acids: CASSRQGYEQYF.

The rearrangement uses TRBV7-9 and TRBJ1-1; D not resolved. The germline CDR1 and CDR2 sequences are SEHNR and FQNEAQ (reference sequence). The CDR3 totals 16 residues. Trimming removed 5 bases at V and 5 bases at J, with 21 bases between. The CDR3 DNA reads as TGTGCCAGCAGCCTTGACGGGCGGGGAGGCGGGACTGAAGCTTTCTTT. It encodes CASSLDGRGGGTEAFF.

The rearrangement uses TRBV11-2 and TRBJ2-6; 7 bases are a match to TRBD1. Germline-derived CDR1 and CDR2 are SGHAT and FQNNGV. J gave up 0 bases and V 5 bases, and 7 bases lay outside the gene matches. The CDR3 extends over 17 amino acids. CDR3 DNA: TGTGCCAGCAGCCTACGGGACAGTTTCTCTGGGGCCAACGTCCTGACTTTC. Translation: CASSLRDSFSGANVLTF. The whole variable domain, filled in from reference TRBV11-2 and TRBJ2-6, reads EAGVAQSPRYKIIEKRQSVAFWCNPISGHATLYWYQQILGQGPKLLIQFQNNGVVDDSQLPKDRFSAERLKGVDSTLKIQPAKLEDSAVYLCASSLRDSFSGANVLTFGAGSRLTVL.

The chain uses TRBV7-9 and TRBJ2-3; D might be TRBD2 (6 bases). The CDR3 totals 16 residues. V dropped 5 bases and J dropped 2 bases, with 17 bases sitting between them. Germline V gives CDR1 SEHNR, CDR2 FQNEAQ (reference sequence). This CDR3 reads CASSILLSGPTDTQYF. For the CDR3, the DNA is TGTGCCAGCAGCATCCTCCTCAGCGGGCCCACAGATACGCAGTATTTT.

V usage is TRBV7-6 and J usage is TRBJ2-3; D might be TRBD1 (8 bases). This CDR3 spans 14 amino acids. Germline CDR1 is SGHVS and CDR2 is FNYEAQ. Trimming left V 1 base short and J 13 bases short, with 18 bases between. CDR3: CASSLGQGSGIKYF. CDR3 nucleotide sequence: TGTGCCAGCAGCTTAGGACAGGGGAGCGGGATAAAGTATTTT.

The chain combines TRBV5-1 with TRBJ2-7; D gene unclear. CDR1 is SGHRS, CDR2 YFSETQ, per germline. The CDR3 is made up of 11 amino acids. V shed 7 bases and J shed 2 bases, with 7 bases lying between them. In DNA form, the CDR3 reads TGCGCCAGCCGGCCCCCCTACGAGCAGTACTTC. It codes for CASRPPYEQYF.

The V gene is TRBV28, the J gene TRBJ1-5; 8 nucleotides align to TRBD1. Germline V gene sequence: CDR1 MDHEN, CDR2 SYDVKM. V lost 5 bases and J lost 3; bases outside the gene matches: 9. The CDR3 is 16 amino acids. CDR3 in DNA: TGTGCCAGCAGTCTCCAGCCAGGGGGCGTCAATCAGCCCCAGCATTTT. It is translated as CASSLQPGGVNQPQHF. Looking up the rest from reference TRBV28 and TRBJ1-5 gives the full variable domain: DVKVTQSSRYLVKRTGEKVFLECVQDMDHENMFWYRQDPGLGLRLIYFSYDVKMKEKGDIPEGYSVSREKKERFSLILESASTNQTSMYLCASSLQPGGVNQPQHFGDGTRLSIL.

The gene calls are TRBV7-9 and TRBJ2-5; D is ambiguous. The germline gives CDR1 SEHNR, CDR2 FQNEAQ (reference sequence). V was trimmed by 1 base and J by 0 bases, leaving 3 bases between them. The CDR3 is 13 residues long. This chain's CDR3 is CASSLGNQETQYF. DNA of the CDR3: TGTGCCAGCAGCTTAGGAAACCAAGAGACCCAGTACTTC. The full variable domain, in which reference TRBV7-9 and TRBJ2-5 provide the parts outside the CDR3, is DTGVSQNPRHKITKRGQNVTFRCDPISEHNRLYWYRQTLGQGPEFLTYFQNEAQLEKSRLLSDRFSAERPKGSFSTLEIQRTEQGDSAMYLCASSLGNQETQYFGPGTRLLVL.

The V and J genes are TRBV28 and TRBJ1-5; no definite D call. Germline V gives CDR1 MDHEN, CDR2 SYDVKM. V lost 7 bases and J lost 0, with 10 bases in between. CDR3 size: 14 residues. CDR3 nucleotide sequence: TGTGCCAGCACAGGCGATAATAGCAATCAGCCCCAGCATTTT. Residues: CASTGDNSNQPQHF.